Each of the 24 T cell receptor beta chains below was sequenced from the same sample in a study of response to subunit inactivated influenza vaccine. TCRdb used MiXCR to reprocess the RT-PCR reads, holding one entry per CDR3 protein. This sample has 450,000 to 600,000 distinct CDR3 sequences, with 15% to 20% found just once. The source was CD4+ T cells sorted from PBMCs, collected roughly 24 months after vaccination. The receptors come from a man between 50 and 69 years old who received an inactivated influenza vaccine.

The rearrangement joins TRBV20-1 to TRBJ2-7, with D possibly matching TRBD1 (5 bases). V dropped 2 bases and J dropped 2 bases, with 19 bases sitting between them. Germline V lookup: CDR1 DFQATT, CDR2 SNEGSKA (reference sequence). This CDR3 contains 16 residues. The DNA of the CDR3 is TGCAGTGCTAGAAGCTCGATCCCAGGACAAGCCTACGAGCAGTACTTC. Amino acids: CSARSSIPGQAYEQYF.

This chain uses TRBV29-1 with TRBJ2-5; the D is unclear. CDR3 size: 13 residues. Per germline, CDR1 SQVTM and CDR2 ANQGSEA. Trimming removed 7 bases at V and 1 base at J, with 13 bases between. CDR3 DNA: TGCAGCGCTGCTCAGGTTACCCAAGAGACCCAGTACTTC. Translation gives CSAAQVTQETQYF. Supplemented by reference TRBV29-1 and TRBJ2-5, the full variable domain reads SAVISQKPSRDICQRGTSLTIQCQVDSQVTMMFWYRQQPGQSLTLIATANQGSEATYESGFVIDKFPISRPNLTFSTLTVSNMSPEDSSIYLCSAAQVTQETQYFGPGTRLLVL.

The rearrangement uses TRBV7-9 and TRBJ2-1, with D hard to call. V lost 2 bases and J lost 0, with 8 bases in between. Looked up from germline, CDR1 is SEHNR and CDR2 is FQNEAQ (reference sequence). This CDR3 contains 15 residues. The CDR3 protein is CASSLRPDSYNEQFF. The CDR3 DNA sequence: TGTGCCAGCAGCTTACGCCCCGACTCCTACAATGAGCAGTTCTTC.

The V call is TRBV15, the J call TRBJ2-3, with D perhaps TRBD2 (6 bases). V lost 11 bases and J 3 bases, leaving 18 bases between the germline ends. This CDR3 region has 14 residues. Germline values: CDR1 LNHNV, CDR2 YYDKDF (reference sequence). CDR3 region: CAAQRRDLTDTQYF. The CDR3 DNA sequence: TGTGCCGCACAGAGGAGGGATCTGACAGATACGCAGTATTTT.

The J gene is TRBJ1-6, the V gene TRBV15, with TRBD1 as a possible D gene (6 bases). The length of the CDR3 is 14 residues. Germline V gene lookup returns CDR1 LNHNV and CDR2 YYDKDF (reference sequence). V shed 3 bases and J shed 9 bases, with 12 bases lying between them. The CDR3 sequence is CATSREGGGSPLHF. CDR3 sequence (DNA): TGTGCCACCAGCAGGGAAGGGGGAGGTTCACCCCTCCACTTT. Combining the CDR3 with reference TRBV15 and TRBJ1-6 gives the whole variable domain DAMVIQNPRYQVTQFGKPVTLSCSQTLNHNVMYWYQQKSSQAPKLLFHYYDKDFNNEADTPDNFQSRRPNTSFCFLDIRSPGLGDTAMYLCATSREGGGSPLHFGNGTRLTVT.

This clonotype was observed a few times. The genes are TRBV4-1 and TRBJ1-6; D gene ambiguous. The CDR3 extends over 17 amino acids. V lost 0 bases to trimming and J lost 10 bases, with 19 bases between them. Germline lookup yields CDR1 MGHRA and CDR2 YSYEKL. The CDR3 here is CASSQDSGIGLRSPLHF. CDR3 DNA sequence: TGCGCCAGCAGCCAAGACAGCGGTATCGGGCTGAGGTCACCCCTCCACTTT.

V usage is TRBV3-1 and J usage is TRBJ1-2, with D unresolved. CDR3 size: 13 residues. V lost 5 bases and J lost 4, with 11 bases in between. CDR1 is LGHDT and CDR2 is YNNKEL in the germline V gene (reference sequence). CDR3 sequence: CASSGRALYGYTF. CDR3 nucleotides: TGTGCCAGCAGCGGACGGGCCCTCTATGGCTACACCTTC. Filled out from reference TRBV3-1 and TRBJ1-2, the complete variable domain reads DTAVSQTPKYLVTQMGNDKSIKCEQNLGHDTMYWYKQDSKKFLKIMFSYNNKELIINETVPNRFSPKSPDKAHLNLHINSLELGDSAVYFCASSGRALYGYTFGSGTRLTVV.

This clonotype was counted only a few times. V usage is TRBV10-3 and J usage is TRBJ1-2, with D uncertain. CDR1 ENHRY and CDR2 SYGVKD come from the germline V gene. Deletions cut 2 bases from V and 3 bases from J, with 7 bases between. The CDR3 loop spans 13 amino acids. The DNA of the CDR3 is TGTGCCATCAGTGAGAATACAGACTATGGCTACACCTTC. It codes for CAISENTDYGYTF.

This clonotype was recorded many times. The chain recombines TRBV11-2 with TRBJ2-5, with unresolved D. Germline V lookup: CDR1 SGHAT, CDR2 FQNNGV. The V end was cut by 3 bases, the J end by 0 bases, with 5 bases between. This CDR3 contains 13 residues. The CDR3: CASSFLYQETQYF. The CDR3, as DNA: TGTGCCAGCAGCTTCCTGTACCAAGAGACCCAGTACTTC.

The chain combines TRBV15 with TRBJ1-2; 8 bases are shared with TRBD1. This CDR3 comprises 15 residues. J was trimmed by 6 bases and V by 0 bases; bases with no gene match: 6. Looked up from germline, CDR1 is LNHNV and CDR2 is YYDKDF (reference sequence). The CDR3 DNA reads TGTGCCACCAGCAGAGAGACAGGGGCTTCAAATGGCTACACCTTC. It specifies CATSRETGASNGYTF.

This clonotype showed up many times. Here the CDR3 DNA reads TGTGCCAGCAGGACCTGGGAATCCGGAAACACCATATATTTT. Residues: CASRTWESGNTIYF. J is TRBJ1-3 and V is TRBV11-2; no clear D. The CDR3 contains 14 residues. The germline V gene encodes CDR1 SGHAT and CDR2 FQNNGV. Trimming pared 6 bases from V and 4 bases from J, leaving 13 bases between.

The chain is built from TRBV20-1 and TRBJ2-7; 11 bases fit TRBD2. V shed 5 bases, J shed 5 bases, and the junction held 5 bases outside the gene matches. The CDR3 has 13 amino acids. Germline-derived CDR1 and CDR2 are DFQATT and SNEGSKA (reference sequence). This CDR3 reads CSASTSGNDEQYF. The CDR3 DNA follows: TGCAGTGCTTCGACTAGCGGGAACGACGAGCAGTACTTC.

This rearrangement joins TRBV12-3 or TRBV12-4 to TRBJ2-1, with a possible D match to TRBD1 (5 bases). V was trimmed by 5 bases and J by 3 bases, leaving 11 bases between them. This CDR3 comprises 14 residues. Written as DNA, the CDR3 is TGTGCCAGCAGTCGAATCAGGGTCTACAATGAGCAGTTCTTC. Its translation: CASSRIRVYNEQFF.

The gene calls are TRBV25-1 and TRBJ1-4; no reliable D call. V dropped 1 base and J dropped 8 bases, with 8 bases sitting between them. Germline V CDR1 and CDR2: MGHDK, SYGVNS. This CDR3 is built from 13 residues. The CDR3 DNA reads TGTGCCAGCAGTGAATGGGAACAGGAAAAACTGTTTTTT. Its translation is CASSEWEQEKLFF.

The V and J genes are TRBV2 and TRBJ2-7; 10 bases are shared with TRBD1. V shed 6 bases, J shed 5 bases, and the junction held 1 base outside the gene matches. Germline V gene sequence: CDR1 SNHLY, CDR2 FYNNEI. This CDR3 contains 12 residues. The CDR3 spells CASRGQGHEQYF. CDR3 DNA sequence: TGTGCCAGCAGGGGACAGGGGCACGAGCAGTACTTC.

This clonotype was picked up a small number of times. The chain uses TRBV20-1 and TRBJ2-7, with 9 bases aligning to TRBD1. CDR1 DFQATT and CDR2 SNEGSKA come from the germline V gene (reference sequence). This CDR3 is 11 amino acids long. J gave up 2 bases and V 7 bases, and 0 bases lay outside the gene matches. CDR3 residues: CSGDRAYEQYF. CDR3 DNA: TGCAGTGGGGACAGGGCCTACGAGCAGTACTTC.

The chain links TRBV12-3 or TRBV12-4 to TRBJ1-6; tentatively, D is TRBD1 (6 bases). There are 16 residues in the CDR3. Trimming cost V 1 base and J 10 bases, with 17 bases left between them. In nucleotides, the CDR3 is TGTGCCAGCAGTTTAGGAACAGGGCAGGGGTACTCACCCCTCCACTTT. Its translation: CASSLGTGQGYSPLHF.

This chain connects TRBV20-1 to TRBJ1-2, with 7 bases matching TRBD1. This CDR3 spans 14 amino acids. After removal of 6 bases from V and 2 bases from J, the junction contained 9 bases not matched to a gene. The germline V gene encodes CDR1 DFQATT and CDR2 SNEGSKA (reference sequence). The CDR3 protein is CSAKVRQGNYGYTF. CDR3 nucleotide sequence: TGCAGTGCAAAGGTCAGACAGGGAAACTATGGCTACACCTTC.

Regarding this clonotype: The junction departs from the called germline gene at one end, perhaps through a read error. V is TRBV24-1 and J is TRBJ2-1, with 9 bases identical to TRBD1. This CDR3 has 16 residues. The V gene's germline CDR1 is KGHDR and CDR2 SFDVKD. The CDR3: CASSEVGQGLYNEQFF. The DNA of the CDR3 is TGTGCCTCCAGTGAGGTCGGACAGGGGTTATACAATGAGCAGTTCTTC.

This clonotype was seen repeatedly, ten times or more. The J gene is TRBJ2-6, the V gene TRBV29-1; D not certain. The germline V and J ends were trimmed by 1 base and 5 bases, with 0 bases remaining between them. The CDR3 loop spans 11 amino acids. Germline V CDR1 and CDR2: SQVTM, ANQGSEA. For the CDR3, the DNA is TGCAGCGTTGAAGGGGCCAACGTCCTGACTTTC. This sequence encodes CSVEGANVLTF.

With respect to this clonotype: This clone may be a read error of a much larger clone one base away. The chain couples TRBV20-1 to TRBJ2-7; TRBD2 aligns across 10 bases. This CDR3 has 14 amino acids. V lost 5 bases to trimming and J lost 7 bases; unmatched junction nucleotides: 11. Germline-derived CDR1 and CDR2 are DFQATT and SNEGSKA (reference sequence). CDR3 sequence reads: CSASQAGGQKEQYF. For the CDR3, the DNA is TGCAGTGCTTCCCAAGCGGGAGGGCAAAAGGAGCAGTACTTC.

The chain combines TRBV7-2 with TRBJ2-7; no firm D call. CDR1 is SGHTA, CDR2 FQGNSA, per germline. Trimming stripped 2 bases from V and 11 bases from J, with 13 bases between. This CDR3 is 12 amino acids long. The CDR3 DNA is TGTGCCAGCAGCTTAAACTGGCAACAAAAGTACTTC. Amino acid sequence: CASSLNWQQKYF.

The chain links TRBV7-9 to TRBJ2-2, with TRBD2 matching 7 bases. Germline trimming cut 6 bases from V and 5 bases from J; bases unmatched to any gene: 12. The CDR3 has 16 residues. Germline V gives CDR1 SEHNR, CDR2 FQNEAQ (reference sequence). The CDR3 sequence is CASRAGNSRGTGELFF. CDR3 bases: TGTGCCAGCAGAGCGGGGAATTCAAGGGGAACCGGGGAGCTGTTTTTT.

A note on this clonotype: A read error may account for a junction end that differs from germline. This chain links TRBV20-1 with TRBJ2-1, with 7 bases aligning to TRBD2. This CDR3 is built from 14 residues. Germline CDR1 reads DFQATT; CDR2 reads SNEGSKA (reference sequence). CDR3 DNA: TGCAGTGCTAGAGATCTGTTAGAGGGAGGGCCCCCGGTCTTC. It specifies CSARDLLEGGPPVF.